This TCR beta chain was obtained from a study of long-term antiretroviral therapy in people with HIV. Study as a whole: About a decade before 2015, the earliest samples were taken when ART was typically delayed. Notes on the study in general: Repertoires from HIV showed CDR3 length ranges narrower than those of controls.

A word on this clone: Its antigen is as yet unknown.

The CDR3 has 14 residues. V was clipped by 3 bases and J by 5 bases, with 14 bases between them. CDR1 is MNHEY, CDR2 SMNVEV, per germline (reference sequence). Every donor had one or more pre-ART and two or more post-ART PBMC samples. In each sample, 1-10 million cryopreserved PBMC were present before DNA extraction. They ran version v3.0 of the immunoSEQ assay at survey level. Clones were read by immunoSEQ multiplex PCR, and TCRdb kept only the in-frame ones, dropping some. The table includes 20,000 to 30,000 clones, around three quarters detected once. The V gene is TRBV27, the J gene TRBJ2-7, with a possible D match to TRBD1 (6 bases). The origin of this receptor is a woman aged 35 to 49 with HIV. The sample in question was unsorted PBMCs, obtained 1.2 years after starting antiretroviral therapy. The CDR3 reads CASSLGQGFHEQYF. DNA for the CDR3: TGTGCCAGCAGTTTGGGCCAGGGGTTCCACGAGCAGTACTTC.